The rows below give T cell receptor beta chains drawn from one sample of a study of cytomegalovirus exposure and HLA in healthy donors. Sequencing was performed with immunoSEQ multiplex PCR; in TCRdb, only in-frame clones are kept and a portion is missing. This sample carries 200,000 to 300,000 clones, around 87% of them seen once, and the ten largest clones take less than 3%. Material: PBMCs. These receptors came from a man between 18 and 35 years old in good health and CMV-seronegative. Each CDR3 is given with its conserved first and last residue. A D gene is named only where the DNA matches it firmly. Not all rows give a size; the values are once, few, many and, for expanded clones, a class.

.	TRBD1	TRBV4-1	TRBJ1-5	TGCGCCAGCGGGACAGGGGTCAATCAGCCCCAGCATTTT	CASGTGVNQPQHF
once	.	TRBV29-1	TRBJ1-2	TGCAGCGTGGGGGAAGGAGGGCACTATGGCTACACCTTC	CSVGEGGHYGYTF
.	.	TRBV10-3	TRBJ1-1	TGTGCCATCAGTGAGTCCCTGGCGAACACTGAAGCTTTCTTT	CAISESLANTEAFF
.	TRBD1	TRBV18	TRBJ1-1	TGTGCCAGCTCACCGGTGGGACAGGGGCAGAACACTGAAGCTTTCTTT	CASSPVGQGQNTEAFF
.	.	TRBV19	TRBJ2-2	TGTGCCACCCGGGACACCCCCGGGGAGCTGTTTTTT	CATRDTPGELFF
.	.	TRBV5-1	TRBJ2-5	TGCGCCAGCAGCCTAGATAGCGTGTTGGAGACCCAGTACTTC	CASSLDSVLETQYF
.	TRBD2	TRBV19	TRBJ2-7	TGTGCCAGTAGTTTAGGGACTAGCGGAGACAAGCAGTACTTC	CASSLGTSGDKQYF
.	TRBD1	TRBV13	TRBJ1-2	TGTGCCAGCAGCCTTGGAGGACAGGATTACTATGGCTACACCTTC	CASSLGGQDYYGYTF
.	.	TRBV6-6	TRBJ1-2	TGTGCCAGCAGTTTGTTACAGGGAGATGGCTACACCTTC	CASSLLQGDGYTF
.	.	TRBV6-6	TRBJ2-1	TGTGCCAGCAGTCCCGGATTCACGGGTCATGAGCAGTTCTTC	CASSPGFTGHEQFF
.	.	TRBV10-2	TRBJ2-3	TGCGCCAGCAGTGGACAAGATAGCACAGATACGCAGTATTTT	CASSGQDSTDTQYF
.	.	TRBV7-4	TRBJ2-7	TGTGCCAGCAGCCTCCGGAGGGTTCCCTACGAGCAGTACTTC	CASSLRRVPYEQYF
.	TRBD1	TRBV5-1	TRBJ2-7	TGCGCCAGCAGCTCAGGACAGGGGGACTACGAGCAGTACTTC	CASSSGQGDYEQYF
.	TRBD2	TRBV5-4	TRBJ2-7	TGTGCCAGCAGCTCCCAAGCGGGGGGCTGGTACGAGCAGTACTTC	CASSSQAGGWYEQYF
.	.	TRBV9	TRBJ2-1	TGTGCCAGCAGCGTAGGGGGCCGGGCGGAGCAGTTCTTC	CASSVGGRAEQFF
.	TRBD2	TRBV6-5	TRBJ2-5	TGTGCCAGCATCAGTTGGGCTAGCGGCCAAGAGACCCAGTACTTC	CASISWASGQETQYF
.	TRBD2	TRBV5-1	TRBJ2-3	TGCGCCAGCAGCCGTGAGACTAGCGGGTTAAGTGATACGCAGTATTTT	CASSRETSGLSDTQYF
.	.	TRBV7-9	TRBJ2-7	TGTGCCAGCAGCTCCCAGGAGAACGGGGTTAGAGCCCACGAGCAGTACTTC	CASSSQENGVRAHEQYF
.	TRBD1	TRBV7-2	TRBJ2-1	TGTGCCAGCAGCTTAGTCGGACAGGCCAATGAGCAGTTCTTC	CASSLVGQANEQFF
few	.	TRBV19	TRBJ2-7	TGTGCCAGTAGTACCGGACTGTCCGCTGCCTACGAGCAGTACTTC	CASSTGLSAAYEQYF
.	.	TRBV2	TRBJ1-1	TGTGCCAGCTTAGGCGGCGTAAACACTGAAGCTTTCTTT	CASLGGVNTEAFF
.	TRBD2	TRBV4-1	TRBJ2-5	TGCGCCAGCAGCCAAGATAGGCTAGCGGGGGGGTGGAGAGAGACCCAGTACTTC	CASSQDRLAGGWRETQYF
.	.	TRBV4-3	TRBJ1-1	TGCGCCAGCAGCCAACGGGACTATGACGAAGCTTTCTTT	CASSQRDYDEAFF
.	.	TRBV6-6	TRBJ2-3	TGTGCCAGCGGTGGTCTTAGCCTCACAGATACGCAGTATTTT	CASGGLSLTDTQYF
.	.	TRBV18	TRBJ1-4	TGTGCCAGCTCACCAACGGGAAATAATGAAAAACTGTTTTTT	CASSPTGNNEKLFF
.	TRBD1	TRBV11-2	TRBJ2-7	TGTGCCAGCAGCTCTGGACAGGGGGCATACGAGCAGTACTTC	CASSSGQGAYEQYF
.	.	TRBV7-8	TRBJ2-7	TGTGCCAGCAGCTCAGGGTCCCAGTACGTGGAGCAGTACTTC	CASSSGSQYVEQYF
.	.	TRBV30	TRBJ1-5	TGTGCCTGGACGTCTGCGGCAGGGGCGGGTCAGCCCCAGCATTTT	CAWTSAAGAGQPQHF
.	TRBD1	TRBV4-3	TRBJ1-1	TGCGCCAGCAGCCATCTAGGACAGGCACCCCGGGCTTTCTTT	CASSHLGQAPRAFF
.	.	TRBV4-3	TRBJ2-6	TGCGCCAGCAGCCAAGAGTGGGGGCGCTCGACTGGGGCCAACGTCCTGACTTTC	CASSQEWGRSTGANVLTF
.	TRBD1	TRBV4-3	TRBJ2-7	TGCGCCAGCAGCCATACCGGGACAGGGGTCGAGCAGTACTTC	CASSHTGTGVEQYF
.	.	TRBV6-5	TRBJ2-1	TGTGCCAGCAGTTCGACTACCTACAATGAGCAGTTCTTC	CASSSTTYNEQFF
.	TRBD2	TRBV29-1	TRBJ2-3	TGCAGCGTTGGTCGAGCGGGAGACGCAGATACGCAGTATTTT	CSVGRAGDADTQYF
.	.	TRBV5-5	TRBJ1-1	TGTGCCAGCAGCTTGACGCGGGGGAAGACTGAAGCTTTCTTT	CASSLTRGKTEAFF
.	TRBD2	TRBV7-6	TRBJ2-5	TGTGCCAGCAGCTCTGTGAAGGGGACTAGTGGTCGAGAGACCCAGTACTTC	CASSSVKGTSGRETQYF
.	.	TRBV6-5	TRBJ1-2	TGTGCCAGCAGTAACGGTTCTATGCGCTACACCTTC	CASSNGSMRYTF
.	.	TRBV9	TRBJ1-3	TGTGCCAGCAGCGTTTTAGGGGCTGGAAACACCATATATTTT	CASSVLGAGNTIYF
once	.	TRBV4-1	TRBJ2-7	TGCGCCAGCAGCCAAGATTTAGTCCTCTACGAGCAGTACTTC	CASSQDLVLYEQYF
.	TRBD2	TRBV30	TRBJ2-7	TGTGCCTGGAGTGTGGGAGCGGGGGACTACGAGCAGTACTTC	CAWSVGAGDYEQYF
once	.	TRBV6-5	TRBJ1-1	TGTGCCAGCAGCCGCAACGGGGTGTCCACTGAAGCTTTCTTT	CASSRNGVSTEAFF
few	.	TRBV6-9	TRBJ2-7	TGTGCCAGCAGTTACCTCCTCGGGGGCGAGCAGTACTTC	CASSYLLGGEQYF
.	.	TRBV2	TRBJ2-7	TGTGCCAGCAGTGCCTTAAGGGGACTCCTCTGGGTCGAGCAGTACTTC	CASSALRGLLWVEQYF
.	.	TRBV19	TRBJ2-5	TGTGCCAGTAGTGAAGTGGGGAGCAGCCCCCACTGGGAGACCCAGTACTTC	CASSEVGSSPHWETQYF
.	.	TRBV6-1	TRBJ2-7	TGTGCCAGCGGGGTGGGGGGTTACGAGCAGTACTTC	CASGVGGYEQYF
.	.	TRBV30	TRBJ1-5	TGTGCCTGGAGTGTGGGGCAGACGAAAAATCAGCCCCAGCATTTT	CAWSVGQTKNQPQHF
.	TRBD2	TRBV6-4	TRBJ2-3	TGTGCCAGCAGTGTGCTAGCGGGAGCAGATACGCAGTATTTT	CASSVLAGADTQYF
once	TRBD2	TRBV19	TRBJ2-1	TGTGCCAGTAGAATTAGCGGGAGGCCCTACAATGAGCAGTTCTTC	CASRISGRPYNEQFF
.	.	TRBV2	TRBJ2-5	TGTGCTGGGCGGAGGGGGCGAGAGACCCAGTACTTC	CAGRRGRETQYF
.	TRBD2	TRBV7-6	TRBJ2-1	TGTGCCAGCAGCTTGGTGGGAGGCGGGGGGGCCTACAATGAGCAGTTCTTC	CASSLVGGGGAYNEQFF
few	TRBD1	TRBV18	TRBJ2-7	TGTGCCAGCTCACCGGGACAGACCTACGAGCAGTACTTC	CASSPGQTYEQYF
.	.	TRBV29-1	TRBJ2-2	TGCAGCGTTGAAGGTGCGGTTAAAGCCGGGGAGCTGTTTTTT	CSVEGAVKAGELFF
.	.	TRBV30	TRBJ1-5	TGTGCCTGGAGTGTTTGGCAGGGGCTCCCTATTGGCAATCAGCCCCAGCATTTT	CAWSVWQGLPIGNQPQHF
.	.	TRBV2	TRBJ2-6	TGTGCCAGCGACCGGGACTCTGGGGCCAACGTCCTGACTTTC	CASDRDSGANVLTF
few	TRBD2	TRBV4-2	TRBJ2-6	TGTGCCAGCAGCCTCGGACTAGCGGGAGGGCAAGTTGGGGCCAACGTCCTGACTTTC	CASSLGLAGGQVGANVLTF
once	.	TRBV2	TRBJ2-7	TGTGCCAGCCAGGGTTCAGGCACCAAAGGTTACGAGCAGTACTTC	CASQGSGTKGYEQYF